These T cell receptor beta chains were read from a single sample in a study of T-cell reconstitution after alpha-beta-depleted transplantation in children. From the PCR reads, TCRdb called clonotypes with MiXCR, one entry per CDR3 protein. The sample has about 210,000 distinct CDR3 sequences, around a sixth seen once. The sequenced sample was PBMCs, mostly from graft donor cells, obtained 360 days after TCRalphabeta/CD19-depleted stem cell transplant. The source is a male patient between 2 and 10 years old who had a stem cell transplant for acute lymphoblastic leukemia, so the T cells may come from the graft donor. CDR3s include the opening cysteine and the closing phenylalanine or tryptophan. A D gene is named only where the DNA matches it firmly. Expanded clones are given a class, and other clones once, few, many or no size at all.

TRBV12-3/TRBV12-4	few	TRBD1	TRBJ2-7	CASSQRTGAGTYEQYF	TGTGCCAGCAGCCAAAGAACAGGGGCAGGAACCTACGAGCAGTACTTC
TRBV7-2	many	NA	TRBJ2-3	CASSPQNSDPDTQYF	TGTGCCAGCAGCCCTCAAAACAGTGACCCAGATACGCAGTATTTT
TRBV7-2	few	NA	TRBJ2-3	CASRAGLTTDRQYF	TGTGCCAGCAGGGCGGGACTTACTACAGATAGGCAGTATTTT
TRBV20-1	NA	NA	TRBJ1-2	CSARDRGKGHGYTF	TGCAGTGCTAGAGATCGAGGGAAGGGGCATGGCTACACCTTC
TRBV5-1	NA	TRBD2	TRBJ2-2	CASSFGLAGNTGELFF	TGCGCCAGCAGCTTCGGACTAGCGGGGAACACCGGGGAGCTGTTTTTT
TRBV29-1	NA	NA	TRBJ2-7	CSAGDYSYEQYF	TGCAGCGCTGGGGATTACTCCTACGAGCAGTACTTC
TRBV29-1	NA	NA	TRBJ1-1	CSVSGGNTEAFF	TGCAGCGTTTCAGGCGGGAACACTGAAGCTTTCTTT
TRBV18	few	TRBD2	TRBJ2-2	CASSKDSGANTGDLFF	TGTGCCAGCTCAAAGGATAGCGGGGCGAACACCGGGGATCTGTTTTTT
TRBV28	many	TRBD1	TRBJ2-3	CASSLKGARTDTQYF	TGTGCCAGCAGTTTAAAGGGGGCGCGCACAGATACGCAGTATTTT
TRBV7-7	NA	TRBD2	TRBJ2-5	CASSPSRGGPGETQYF	TGTGCTAGCAGCCCCTCCCGGGGGGGGCCTGGAGAGACCCAGTACTTC
TRBV5-1	once	NA	TRBJ2-3	CASSSPGQAFTDTQYF	TGCGCCAGCAGCAGTCCCGGTCAGGCCTTCACAGATACGCAGTATTTT
TRBV11-2	NA	TRBD2	TRBJ2-1	CASIGGVAGGRLFNEQFF	TGTGCCAGCATCGGGGGGGTAGCGGGGGGGCGCTTGTTCAATGAGCAGTTCTTC
TRBV5-1	few	TRBD1	TRBJ1-1	CASSPGQGEKAFF	TGCGCCAGCAGCCCCGGACAGGGAGAAAAGGCTTTCTTT
TRBV6-1	NA	TRBD1	TRBJ2-3	CASSAGTGSTDTQYF	TGTGCCAGCAGTGCCGGGACAGGGAGCACAGATACGCAGTATTTT
TRBV7-2	many	NA	TRBJ2-7	CASSSIPYEQYF	TGTGCCAGCAGCTCGATCCCCTACGAGCAGTACTTC
TRBV3-1	NA	NA	TRBJ2-2	CASSQTETTGELFF	TGTGCCAGCAGCCAGACAGAGACCACCGGGGAGCTGTTTTTT
TRBV24-1	few	TRBD1	TRBJ1-5	CATRTGPNQPQHF	TGTGCCACCAGGACAGGGCCCAATCAGCCCCAGCATTTT
TRBV10-3	many	NA	TRBJ2-2	CAISESGDTGELFF	TGTGCCATCAGTGAGTCCGGGGATACCGGGGAGCTGTTTTTT
TRBV7-8	NA	NA	TRBJ2-3	CASSLAFTDTQYF	TGTGCCAGCAGCTTAGCTTTCACAGATACGCAGTATTTT
TRBV11-2	many	NA	TRBJ2-1	CASSLEVRGALYNEQFF	TGTGCCAGCAGCTTAGAGGTCCGGGGCGCTCTTTACAATGAGCAGTTCTTC